A single sample is the source of the 21 T cell receptor beta chains below, sequenced in a study of blood T cell repertoires in COVID-19. The assay was immunoSEQ multiplex PCR, and TCRdb's table has in-frame clones only and misses some. The profile shows more than 45,000 clones, 80% to 90% of them singletons. Sequenced input: peripheral blood. The receptors stem from a woman over 75 with COVID-19, enrolled during active disease.

This chain joins TRBV11-3 and TRBJ2-3; weak D call: TRBD2 (7 bases). The CDR3 is made up of 15 amino acids. CDR1 is SGHNT and CDR2 is YENEEA in the germline V gene. V was pared by 1 base and J by 4 bases, with 12 bases between. CDR3 amino acids: CASSLGRGGADTQYF. The CDR3 DNA is TGTGCCAGCAGCTTAGGGAGGGGGGGCGCAGATACGCAGTATTTT.

The chain links TRBV10-3 to TRBJ1-3, with D maybe TRBD1 (6 bases). CDR3 length: 13 residues. The V and J ends lost 10 bases and 4 bases respectively, with 14 bases between them. The V gene's germline CDR1 is ENHRY and CDR2 SYGVKD. CDR3 loop: CATTGNIGNTIYF. CDR3 DNA: TGTGCCACAACAGGGAATATCGGAAACACCATATATTTT.

This sequence joins TRBV6-5 and TRBJ1-1; maybe TRBD1 (5 bases). Germline-derived CDR1 and CDR2 are MNHEY and SVGAGI. The CDR3 length is 15 residues. The V end lost 0 bases, the J end lost 0 bases, and 8 bases lay between the germline ends. CDR3 sequence (DNA): TGTGCCAGCAGTTACTCCCCCAGGGTGAACACTGAAGCTTTCTTT. Translation gives CASSYSPRVNTEAFF.

This clone came up once. The chain has TRBV10-1 and TRBJ2-1; D might be TRBD1 (6 bases). The CDR3 is made up of 17 amino acids. Germline CDR1 is WNHNN and CDR2 is SYGVQD (reference sequence). The V end was cut by 10 bases, the J end by 8 bases, with 30 bases between. In nucleotides, the CDR3 is TGCGCCAACCTAGTCCCCAACAGGGTTAAGTATAGCGATGAGCAGTTCTTC. Protein sequence: CANLVPNRVKYSDEQFF.

The chain couples TRBV11-2 to TRBJ2-1; TRBD1 matches 8 bases. Germline CDR1 is SGHAT and CDR2 is FQNNGV. This CDR3 spans 15 amino acids. V was pared by 5 bases and J by 7 bases, with 10 bases of the junction left unmatched. This CDR3 reads CASSRGQGAWNEQFF. The CDR3 DNA is TGTGCCAGCAGCCGGGGGCAGGGGGCCTGGAATGAGCAGTTCTTC.

This clone was seen only once. The J gene is TRBJ1-4, the V gene TRBV5-1, with D hard to call. The CDR3 loop spans 14 amino acids. Germline V lookup: CDR1 SGHRS, CDR2 YFSETQ. The V gene lost 5 bases and the J gene lost 6 bases, with 14 bases spanning the gap. CDR3 region: CASRKRVGDEKLFF. In nucleotides, the CDR3 is TGCGCCAGCAGGAAGAGGGTCGGAGATGAAAAACTGTTTTTT.

The gene calls are TRBV4-1 and TRBJ2-1; 12 bases align to TRBD2. The ends lost 3 bases at V and 8 bases at J; junction bases unmatched: 8. The CDR3 consists of 16 residues. Germline CDR1 MGHRA, CDR2 YSYEKL. CDR3 DNA: TGCGCCAGCAGCCACCCTAGCGGGGGGGCAGGCGATGAGCAGTTCTTC. This sequence encodes CASSHPSGGAGDEQFF.

The chain links TRBV28 to TRBJ1-3, with D possibly matching TRBD1 (6 bases). The CDR3 consists of 13 residues. V dropped 6 bases and J dropped 2 bases, with 8 bases sitting between them. The germline V gene has CDR1 MDHEN and CDR2 SYDVKM. The CDR3 here is CASRRTAGNTIYF. The CDR3 region has the DNA TGTGCCAGCAGGAGGACAGCTGGAAACACCATATATTTT.

The chain has TRBV19 and TRBJ1-2, with TRBD1 matching 7 bases. CDR1 LNHDA and CDR2 SQIVND come from the germline V gene (reference sequence). The CDR3 length is 14 residues. J gave up 3 bases and V 5 bases, and 6 bases lay outside the gene matches. This chain's CDR3 is CASSEPGQYYGYTF. The CDR3 nucleotides are TGTGCCAGTAGTGAGCCGGGACAGTACTATGGCTACACCTTC.

The chain is built from TRBV19 and TRBJ1-3; 7 positions match TRBD1. The CDR3 runs to 15 residues. Germline CDR1 reads LNHDA; CDR2 reads SQIVND (reference sequence). V shed 5 bases and J 2 bases; nucleotides not matched to a gene: 6. The CDR3 DNA reads as TGTGCCAGTAGTGCCCGGACAGGTACTGGAAACACCATATATTTT. Translating it yields CASSARTGTGNTIYF.

V is TRBV30 and J is TRBJ2-4; tentatively, D is TRBD1 (6 bases). Germline V gene sequence: CDR1 GTSNPN, CDR2 SVGIG (reference sequence). The length of the CDR3 is 14 residues. The ends were cut back, 0 bases at V and 6 bases at J, with 12 bases in the middle. CDR3: CAWSVNRARNIQYF. The CDR3 nucleotides are TGTGCCTGGAGTGTAAACAGGGCGAGAAACATTCAGTACTTC.

This clone was seen a few times. This sequence joins TRBV20-1 and TRBJ2-1; D may be TRBD2 (5 bases). Per the germline V gene, CDR1 is DFQATT and CDR2 is SNEGSKA (reference sequence). The germline V and J ends were trimmed by 6 bases and 6 bases, with 9 bases remaining between them. The CDR3 runs to 11 residues. CDR3 region: CSALDFNEQFF. The CDR3, as DNA: TGCAGTGCCCTGGACTTCAATGAGCAGTTCTTC.

The chain carries TRBV21-1 and TRBJ2-3; TRBD1, the table's D call, lacks a check against the DNA. TRBV21-1 is classified as a pseudogene. The CDR3 is 15 residues long. In DNA form, the CDR3 reads TGTGCCAGCGCATCTATTACAGGGAACTCAGATACGCAGTATTTT. Translated, it gives CASASITGNSDTQYF.

The rearrangement joins TRBV28 to TRBJ1-2, with D perhaps TRBD1 (5 bases). CDR3 length equals 12 residues. Germline CDR1 and CDR2: MDHEN and SYDVKM. The ends were cut back, 2 bases at V and 6 bases at J, with 7 bases in the middle. The CDR3 loop is CASSLGGDGYTF. The DNA of the CDR3 is TGTGCCAGCAGTTTAGGAGGGGATGGCTACACCTTC.

This clone was picked up a small number of times. This sequence joins TRBV2 and TRBJ1-2, with 11 positions matching TRBD1. Germline CDR1 and CDR2: SNHLY and FYNNEI. The J segment lost 1 base and the V segment lost 3 bases, leaving 7 bases of the junction unmatched. CDR3 size: 17 residues. In DNA form, the CDR3 reads TGTGCCAGCAGTGATCTCCCGGGGACAGGGGGTAACTATGGCTACACCTTC. Protein sequence: CASSDLPGTGGNYGYTF.

This clone was found once. The chain uses TRBV5-6 and TRBJ1-4, with D possibly being TRBD1 (5 bases). Germline CDR1 is SGHDT and CDR2 is YYEEEE. The ends were cut back, 2 bases at V and 7 bases at J, with 15 bases in the middle. The CDR3 is made up of 15 amino acids. The CDR3 region has the DNA TGTGCCAGCAGCTTCGAAGGTTCAGGGATTGAAAAACTGTTTTTT. Residues: CASSFEGSGIEKLFF.

The V and J genes are TRBV18 and TRBJ2-5, with TRBD1 matching 9 bases. Germline V gene data show CDR1 as KGHSH and CDR2 as LQKENI. CDR3 length: 15 residues. The V and J ends lost 5 bases and 2 bases, in that order; junction bases with no gene match: 6. The CDR3: CASSTLGQGQETQYF. The CDR3 nucleotides read TGTGCCAGCTCAACCCTGGGACAGGGACAAGAGACCCAGTACTTC. Variable domain in full (rest from reference TRBV18 and TRBJ2-5): NAGVMQNPRHLVRRRGQEARLRCSPMKGHSHVYWYRQLPEEGLKFMVYLQKENIIDESGMPKERFSAEFPKEGPSILRIQQVVRGDSAAYFCASSTLGQGQETQYFGPGTRLLVL.

This chain connects TRBV7-6 to TRBJ2-2; the D gene is possibly TRBD1 (5 bases). Per the germline V gene, CDR1 is SGHVS and CDR2 is FNYEAQ. V was pared by 5 bases and J by 6 bases, with 16 bases between. The CDR3 covers 15 residues. In DNA form, the CDR3 reads TGTGCCAGCAGCCTCAAGGGGTTGGTGTCCGGGGAGCTGTTTTTT. This encodes CASSLKGLVSGELFF.

The rearrangement links TRBV6-2 or TRBV6-3 to TRBJ2-7; D is perhaps TRBD1 (5 bases). The CDR3 loop spans 14 amino acids. Germline V gives CDR1 MNHEY, CDR2 SVGEGT. V lost 3 bases to trimming and J lost 4 bases, with 13 bases between them. The CDR3 reads CASSYKRGRYEQYF. CDR3 nucleotide sequence: TGTGCCAGCAGTTATAAAAGGGGTCGGTACGAGCAGTACTTC.

The V and J genes are TRBV9 and TRBJ1-2; possible D gene TRBD1, 5 bases. The V and J ends lost 0 bases and 4 bases respectively, with 13 bases between them. Germline CDR1 is SGDLS and CDR2 is YYNGEE. The CDR3 totals 15 residues. CDR3 nucleotides: TGTGCCAGCAGCGTAGCTGGGGGGGGGTTCTATGGCTACACCTTC. Protein: CASSVAGGGFYGYTF.

In its sample, this clone was seen once. The chain combines TRBV18 with TRBJ1-3, with D possibly TRBD1 on 6 matching bases. The CDR3 extends over 16 amino acids. In germline, CDR1 is KGHSH, CDR2 LQKENI. The V end was cut by 2 bases, the J end by 4 bases, with 15 bases between. The CDR3 DNA is TGTGCCAGCTCACCAGGCCCAGGGGCCGCAGGAAACACCATATATTTT. Amino acid sequence: CASSPGPGAAGNTIYF.